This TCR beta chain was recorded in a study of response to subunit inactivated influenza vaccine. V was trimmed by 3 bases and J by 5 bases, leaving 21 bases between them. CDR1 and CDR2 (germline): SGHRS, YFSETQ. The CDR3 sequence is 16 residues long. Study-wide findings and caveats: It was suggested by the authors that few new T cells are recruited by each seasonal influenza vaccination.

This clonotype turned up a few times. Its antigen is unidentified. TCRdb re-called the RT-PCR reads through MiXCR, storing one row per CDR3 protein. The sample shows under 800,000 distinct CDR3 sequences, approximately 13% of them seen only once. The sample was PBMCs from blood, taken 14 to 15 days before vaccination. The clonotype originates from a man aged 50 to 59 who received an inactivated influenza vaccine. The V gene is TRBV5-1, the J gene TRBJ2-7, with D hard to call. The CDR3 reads CASSYLGSRARDEQYF. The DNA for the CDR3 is TGCGCCAGCAGCTATTTAGGCAGTCGAGCGCGCGACGAGCAGTACTTC.